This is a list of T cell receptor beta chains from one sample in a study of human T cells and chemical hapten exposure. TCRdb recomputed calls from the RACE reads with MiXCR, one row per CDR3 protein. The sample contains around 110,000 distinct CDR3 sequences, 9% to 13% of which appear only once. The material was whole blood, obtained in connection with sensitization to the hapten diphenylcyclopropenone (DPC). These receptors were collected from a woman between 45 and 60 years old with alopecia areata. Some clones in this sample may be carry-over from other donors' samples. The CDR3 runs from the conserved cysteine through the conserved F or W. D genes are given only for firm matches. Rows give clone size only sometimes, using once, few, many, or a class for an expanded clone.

cdr3_nt: TGTGCCAGCAGGACTACCGGGACAACTAATGAAAAACTGTTTTTT
cdr3_aa: CASRTTGTTNEKLFF
j_call: TRBJ1-4
d_call: -
clone_size: -
v_call: TRBV7-2

cdr3_nt: TGTGCCAGCCAGACAGGCTGGGGACAGGGAAGGGATACGCAGTATTTT
cdr3_aa: CASQTGWGQGRDTQYF
j_call: TRBJ2-3
d_call: TRBD1
clone_size: few
v_call: TRBV6-1

cdr3_nt: TGTGCCAGCAGCCAAGATGGGCAGCCCCAGCATTTT
cdr3_aa: CASSQDGQPQHF
j_call: TRBJ1-5
d_call: -
clone_size: -
v_call: TRBV3-1

cdr3_nt: TGCAGTGCTACAGTGGCGCGGTCTAGCACAGATACGCAGTATTTT
cdr3_aa: CSATVARSSTDTQYF
j_call: TRBJ2-3
d_call: -
clone_size: -
v_call: TRBV20-1

cdr3_nt: TGTGCCAGCAGCTCAACAGGGGATACCCGCATTGAGCAGTTCTTC
cdr3_aa: CASSSTGDTRIEQFF
j_call: TRBJ2-1
d_call: TRBD1
clone_size: -
v_call: TRBV11-2

cdr3_nt: TGTGCCATCAGTGAGACTAGCGGGAGTGCAGATACGCAGTATTTT
cdr3_aa: CAISETSGSADTQYF
j_call: TRBJ2-3
d_call: TRBD2
clone_size: many
v_call: TRBV10-3

cdr3_nt: TGTCCCAGCACTAGCGGGGGTTCCTACGAGCAGTACTTC
cdr3_aa: CPSTSGGSYEQYF
j_call: TRBJ2-7
d_call: TRBD2
clone_size: -
v_call: TRBV28

cdr3_nt: TGTGCCATCAGTGAGTCGATCAGGGCACACGAGCAGTACTTC
cdr3_aa: CAISESIRAHEQYF
j_call: TRBJ2-7
d_call: -
clone_size: many
v_call: TRBV10-3

cdr3_nt: TGCGCCAGCAACCCGGGACAGGGGGCGAATGAGCAGTTCTTC
cdr3_aa: CASNPGQGANEQFF
j_call: TRBJ2-1
d_call: TRBD1
clone_size: few
v_call: TRBV10-1

cdr3_nt: TGTGCCAGCAGTTTGGGCCAGTATGGCTACACCTTC
cdr3_aa: CASSLGQYGYTF
j_call: TRBJ1-2
d_call: -
clone_size: few
v_call: TRBV28

cdr3_nt: TGTGCCAGCAGCCCAGCCAAGGGCGGACTAGATTGGGTGCAGTACTTC
cdr3_aa: CASSPAKGGLDWVQYF
j_call: TRBJ2-7
d_call: TRBD2
clone_size: -
v_call: TRBV27

cdr3_nt: TGTGCCAGCAGCCGGCGGGGGACGGAGGATACGCAGTATTTT
cdr3_aa: CASSRRGTEDTQYF
j_call: TRBJ2-3
d_call: TRBD2
clone_size: -
v_call: TRBV27

cdr3_nt: TGTGCCAGCAGCTTAGCCCTCACTAGCGGGGGTTTAGGACATCAGTACTTC
cdr3_aa: CASSLALTSGGLGHQYF
j_call: TRBJ2-7
d_call: TRBD2
clone_size: -
v_call: TRBV11-2

cdr3_nt: TGCGCCAGCAGCTTGGCCCCTGCGGGGGGCTTTGCCACAGATACGCAGTATTTT
cdr3_aa: CASSLAPAGGFATDTQYF
j_call: TRBJ2-3
d_call: TRBD2
clone_size: many
v_call: TRBV5-1

cdr3_nt: TGCAGCGTTCATCAGGGGTCCTACAATGAGCAGTTCTTC
cdr3_aa: CSVHQGSYNEQFF
j_call: TRBJ2-1
d_call: -
clone_size: many
v_call: TRBV29-1

cdr3_nt: TGTGCCAGCACTCGCGCGGCAGGCCTCTCCTACGAGCAGTACTTC
cdr3_aa: CASTRAAGLSYEQYF
j_call: TRBJ2-7
d_call: -
clone_size: many
v_call: TRBV28

cdr3_nt: TGCGCCAGCAGCCAATATGGGACCAACTCGATCGGCACAGATACGCAGTATTTT
cdr3_aa: CASSQYGTNSIGTDTQYF
j_call: TRBJ2-3
d_call: -
clone_size: few
v_call: TRBV4-3

cdr3_nt: TGTGCCAGCAGCTTGGGGACACCGAACACTGAAGCTTTCTTT
cdr3_aa: CASSLGTPNTEAFF
j_call: TRBJ1-1
d_call: -
clone_size: many
v_call: TRBV11-2

cdr3_nt: TGTGCCAGCAGCTTAGCCCGGCGGCGGGGAGGGTTTGAGACCCAGTACTTC
cdr3_aa: CASSLARRRGGFETQYF
j_call: TRBJ2-5
d_call: TRBD2
clone_size: -
v_call: TRBV11-2

cdr3_nt: TGTGCCAGCAGCTCTCGGACTAGCGGGAGGGCTGGTGAGCAGTTCTTC
cdr3_aa: CASSSRTSGRAGEQFF
j_call: TRBJ2-1
d_call: TRBD2
clone_size: few
v_call: TRBV7-2

cdr3_nt: TGTGCCAGCAGTAATAACAGGGACACTGAAGCTTTCTTT
cdr3_aa: CASSNNRDTEAFF
j_call: TRBJ1-1
d_call: -
clone_size: -
v_call: TRBV6-5

cdr3_nt: TGTGCCAGCAGCTTAGGGTATCTCAGCACAGATACGCAGTATTTT
cdr3_aa: CASSLGYLSTDTQYF
j_call: TRBJ2-3
d_call: -
clone_size: -
v_call: TRBV7-9

cdr3_nt: TGTGCCAGCAGCTTTAATGGAGGGGGAGAGACCCAGTACTTC
cdr3_aa: CASSFNGGGETQYF
j_call: TRBJ2-5
d_call: -
clone_size: -
v_call: TRBV7-2

cdr3_nt: TGCAGTGCTAGAGACGGGCCGCGGGACGGCGGGGAGCTGTTTTTT
cdr3_aa: CSARDGPRDGGELFF
j_call: TRBJ2-2
d_call: -
clone_size: many
v_call: TRBV20-1

cdr3_nt: TGTGCCAGCAGCCCCCTCCTAGGACAGCCCCAGCATTTT
cdr3_aa: CASSPLLGQPQHF
j_call: TRBJ1-5
d_call: -
clone_size: many
v_call: TRBV12-3/TRBV12-4

cdr3_nt: TGTGCCAGCAGCCTTGAGGGAAACACCATATATTTT
cdr3_aa: CASSLEGNTIYF
j_call: TRBJ1-3
d_call: -
clone_size: many
v_call: TRBV14

cdr3_nt: TGCAGTAGTTTGCGGGACCCCGGGACAGATACGCAGTATTTT
cdr3_aa: CSSLRDPGTDTQYF
j_call: TRBJ2-3
d_call: -
clone_size: -
v_call: TRBV20-1

cdr3_nt: TGCGCCAGCAGGGAAGCGGGCCTCTCCTACAATGAGCAGTTCTTC
cdr3_aa: CASREAGLSYNEQFF
j_call: TRBJ2-1
d_call: -
clone_size: -
v_call: TRBV5-1

cdr3_nt: TGCAGCGTTAGGGCCCTGGACAGCTACAATGAGCAGTTCTTC
cdr3_aa: CSVRALDSYNEQFF
j_call: TRBJ2-1
d_call: -
clone_size: many
v_call: TRBV29-1

cdr3_nt: TGTGCCAGCAGTTTGCAGGAGAGAGATACGCAGTATTTT
cdr3_aa: CASSLQERDTQYF
j_call: TRBJ2-3
d_call: -
clone_size: few
v_call: TRBV12-3/TRBV12-4

cdr3_nt: TGCAGTGCTGCACAGAGGATCACTGAAGCTTTCTTT
cdr3_aa: CSAAQRITEAFF
j_call: TRBJ1-1
d_call: -
clone_size: many
v_call: TRBV20-1

cdr3_nt: TGTGCCAGCTCACCACTGGCAGACTCTGGAAACACCATATATTTT
cdr3_aa: CASSPLADSGNTIYF
j_call: TRBJ1-3
d_call: -
clone_size: -
v_call: TRBV18

cdr3_nt: TGTGCCAGCAGCCAGGAGGGCACCCCAATTCAGTACTTC
cdr3_aa: CASSQEGTPIQYF
j_call: TRBJ2-4
d_call: -
clone_size: many
v_call: TRBV3-1

cdr3_nt: TGTGCCAGCAGCTCGGTGAGGGGGTCCTATGGCTACACCTTC
cdr3_aa: CASSSVRGSYGYTF
j_call: TRBJ1-2
d_call: -
clone_size: few
v_call: TRBV5-6

cdr3_nt: TGTGCCAGCAGTTTCAGGCAGGGGGCAGGTCAAGAGACCCAGTACTTC
cdr3_aa: CASSFRQGAGQETQYF
j_call: TRBJ2-5
d_call: TRBD1
clone_size: many
v_call: TRBV12-3/TRBV12-4